The TCR beta chain under discussion was sequenced for a study of T cell repertoires in cytomegalovirus infection. Study information: From public TCR beta signatures came an indication of both CMV infection and matching HLA type.

The ends were cut back, 4 bases at V and 5 bases at J, with 5 bases in the middle. The CDR3 totals 11 residues. Regarding this clonotype: Its antigen remains unknown.

Overall study findings and caveats: HLA-C-restricted CMV clonotypes gave the most frequent clonotype in two of eight donors. The cumulative frequency of public TCR beta families identified carriers of CMV plus the relevant HLA.

TCRdb re-called the reads with MiXCR, one entry per CDR3 protein. This table has hundreds of thousands of distinct CDR3 sequences, 35% to 40% appearing once. This receptor was obtained from a human donor in good health (CMV status not recorded). Some clones in this sample may be carry-over from other donors' samples. The sample comprised PBMCs. This chain uses TRBV12-3 or TRBV12-4 with TRBJ2-5; no reliable D call. CDR3 sequence: CASSCGETQYF. As DNA, the CDR3 is TGTGCCAGCAGTTGTGGGGAGACCCAGTACTTC.